Described below is a single T cell receptor (beta chain) sequence and its context. The target antigen is unknown. The data were taken from a study of Tregs in tolerant kidney transplant recipients. Recipients received nonmyeloablative bone marrow transplants from related graft donors, with transient mixed chimerism. CD4+CD25+CD127- Tregs, CD4+CD25- non-Tregs, CD4 and CD8 cells were sorted. Study results and caveats: Few patients were studied, so findings need validation in larger groups. No direct test of biological reproducibility was done here.

V lost 4 bases and J lost 2, with 17 bases in between. The CDR3 is made up of 17 amino acids. Germline-derived CDR1 and CDR2 are SGHVS and FNYEAQ. The table came from immunoSEQ multiplex PCR; TCRdb's copy has only in-frame clones and leaves some out. The repertoire has approximately 81,000 clones, roughly 90% of them found once; the top ten carry roughly 1.5%. The material sequenced was CD4+ T cells from blood (PBMCs), taken 24 months after the transplant. The chain has TRBV7-6 and TRBJ2-2, with D possibly being TRBD1 (5 bases). This receptor was taken from a human patient who received a combined kidney and bone marrow transplant. The graft donor may account for some of the T cells. CDR3 in DNA: TGTGCCAGCAGCTCCCTCCGTGGGGCCCCCAACACCGGGGAGCTGTTTTTT. Translation gives CASSSLRGAPNTGELFF.